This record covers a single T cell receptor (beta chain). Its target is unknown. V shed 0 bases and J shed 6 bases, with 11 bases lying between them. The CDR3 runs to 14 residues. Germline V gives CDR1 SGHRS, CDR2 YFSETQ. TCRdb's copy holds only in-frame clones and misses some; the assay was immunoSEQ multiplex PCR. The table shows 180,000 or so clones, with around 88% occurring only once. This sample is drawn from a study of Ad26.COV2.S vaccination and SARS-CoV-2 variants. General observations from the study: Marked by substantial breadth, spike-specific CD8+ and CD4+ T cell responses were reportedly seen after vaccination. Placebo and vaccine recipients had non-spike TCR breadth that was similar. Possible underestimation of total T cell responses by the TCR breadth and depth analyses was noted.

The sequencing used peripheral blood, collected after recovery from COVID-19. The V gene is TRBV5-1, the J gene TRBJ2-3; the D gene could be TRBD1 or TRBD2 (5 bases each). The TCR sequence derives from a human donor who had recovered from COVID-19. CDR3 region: CASSLALAGDTQYF. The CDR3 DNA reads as TGCGCCAGCAGCTTGGCTCTAGCAGGGGATACGCAGTATTTT.